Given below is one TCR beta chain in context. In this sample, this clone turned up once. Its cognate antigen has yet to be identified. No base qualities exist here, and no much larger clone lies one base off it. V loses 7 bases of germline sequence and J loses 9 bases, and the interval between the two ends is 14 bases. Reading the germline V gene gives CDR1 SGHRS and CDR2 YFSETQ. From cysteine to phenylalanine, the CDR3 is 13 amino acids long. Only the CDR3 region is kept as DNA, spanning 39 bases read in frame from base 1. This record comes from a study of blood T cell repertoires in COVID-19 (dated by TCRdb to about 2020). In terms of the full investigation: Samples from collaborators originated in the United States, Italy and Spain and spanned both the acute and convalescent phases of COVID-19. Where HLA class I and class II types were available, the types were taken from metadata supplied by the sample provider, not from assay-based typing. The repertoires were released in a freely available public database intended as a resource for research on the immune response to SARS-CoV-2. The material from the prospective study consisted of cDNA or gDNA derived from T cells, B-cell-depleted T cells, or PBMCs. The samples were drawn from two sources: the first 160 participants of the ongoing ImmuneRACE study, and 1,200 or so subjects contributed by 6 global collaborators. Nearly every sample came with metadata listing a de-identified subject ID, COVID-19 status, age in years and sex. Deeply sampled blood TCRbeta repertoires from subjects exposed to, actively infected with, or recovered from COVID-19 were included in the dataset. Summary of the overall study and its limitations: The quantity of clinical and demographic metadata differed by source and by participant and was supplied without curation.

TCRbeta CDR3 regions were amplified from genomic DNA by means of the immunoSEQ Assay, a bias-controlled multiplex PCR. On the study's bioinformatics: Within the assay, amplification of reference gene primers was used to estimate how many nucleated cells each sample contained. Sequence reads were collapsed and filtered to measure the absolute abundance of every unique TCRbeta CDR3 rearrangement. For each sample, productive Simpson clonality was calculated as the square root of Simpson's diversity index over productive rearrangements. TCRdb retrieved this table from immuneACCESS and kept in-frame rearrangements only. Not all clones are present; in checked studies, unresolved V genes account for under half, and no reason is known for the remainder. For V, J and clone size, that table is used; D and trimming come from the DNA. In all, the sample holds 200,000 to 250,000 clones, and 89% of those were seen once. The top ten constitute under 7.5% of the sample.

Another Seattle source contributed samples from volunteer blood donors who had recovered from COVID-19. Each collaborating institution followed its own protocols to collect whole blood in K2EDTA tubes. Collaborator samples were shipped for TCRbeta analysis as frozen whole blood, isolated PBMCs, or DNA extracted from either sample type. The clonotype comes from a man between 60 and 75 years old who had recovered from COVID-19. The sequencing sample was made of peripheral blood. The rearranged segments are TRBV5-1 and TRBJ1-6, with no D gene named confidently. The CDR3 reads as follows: CASPGQEGSPLHF. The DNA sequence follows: TGCGCCAGCCCGGGTCAGGAGGGTTCACCCCTCCACTTT.